This T cell receptor (beta chain) is from a study of cytotoxic CD8 clonotypes in ibrutinib-treated CLL. About the research overall: Partial responders roughly 25, complete 2; some twelve progressed and roughly 14 stayed in remission by median roughly 5.5 years.

The data were produced by immunoSEQ multiplex PCR, yet TCRdb's version contains in-frame clones alone and is incomplete. Among more than 300,000 clones listed, almost 80% were seen once. Findings and limits, study-wide: Public clonotypes occurred uncommonly; on treatment, they contracted or remained stable.

Cryopreserved PBMCs were the source of approximately 2 micrograms of genomic DNA, which went to TCR beta libraries. Concerning this clone: Its target is not known. Other DNA sequences in this specimen translate into the identical CDR3.

This clonotype was obtained from a human donor with chronic lymphocytic leukemia. The starting material was PBMCs, obtained before ibrutinib treatment.

In DNA, the CDR3 is TGTGCCAGCAGACCCGGTGGTAGCGGGGTGGCGAAGACCCAGTACTTC. This sequence encodes CASRPGGSGVAKTQYF. The V call is TRBV25-1, the J call TRBJ2-5; 8 nucleotides line up with TRBD2. CDR1 and CDR2 (germline): MGHDK, SYGVNS. Trimming cost V 6 bases and J 6 bases; bases outside gene matches: 15. This CDR3 spans 16 amino acids.